This T cell receptor beta chain was identified during a study of early T cells in non-severe SARS-CoV-2 infection. The overall study: Unsorted whole-blood RNA was sequenced in bulk, leaving chains unpaired. Study observations and caveats: VDJdb-based annotation leaned toward anti-spike CD8 responses and missed private and CD4 specificities.

V lost 5 bases to trimming and J lost 3 bases, with 9 bases between them. Germline CDR1 KGHSH, CDR2 LQKENI. The CDR3 runs 13 residues. The TCR library protocol was used to attach unique molecular identifiers. These identifiers were attached to individual cDNA molecules. MiXCR, run by TCRdb on the 5' RACE reads, gives a single entry per CDR3 protein. The sample consists of some 58,000 distinct CDR3 sequences, roughly 10% of them appearing once. This clonotype was counted only a few times. The antigen is unknown. The chain is built from TRBV18 and TRBJ2-3, with D possibly matching TRBD2 (5 bases). The TCR comes from an adult who was a healthcare worker with PCR-confirmed SARS-CoV-2 infection or an uninfected control (not recorded which). Sequences were derived from whole blood, sampled at baseline. Here the CDR3 reads CASSTRGTDTQYF. CDR3 coding DNA: TGTGCCAGCTCAACAAGAGGGACAGATACGCAGTATTTT. The variable domain in full, with the rest retrieved from reference TRBV18 and TRBJ2-3, is NAGVMQNPRHLVRRRGQEARLRCSPMKGHSHVYWYRQLPEEGLKFMVYLQKENIIDESGMPKERFSAEFPKEGPSILRIQQVVRGDSAAYFCASSTRGTDTQYFGPGTRLTVL.